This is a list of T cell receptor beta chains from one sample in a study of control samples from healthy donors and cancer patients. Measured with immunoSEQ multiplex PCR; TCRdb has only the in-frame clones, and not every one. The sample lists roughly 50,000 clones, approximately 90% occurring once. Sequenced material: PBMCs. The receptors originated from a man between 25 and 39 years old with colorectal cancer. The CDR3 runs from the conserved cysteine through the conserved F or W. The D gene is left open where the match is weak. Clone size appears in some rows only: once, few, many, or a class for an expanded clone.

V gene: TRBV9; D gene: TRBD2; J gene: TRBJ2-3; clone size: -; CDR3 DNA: TGTGCCAGCAGCGTAGAAGGTCTAGCGGGGATTGGAGATACGCAGTATTTT; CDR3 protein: CASSVEGLAGIGDTQYF
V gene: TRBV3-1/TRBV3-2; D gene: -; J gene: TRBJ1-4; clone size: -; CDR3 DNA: TGTGCCAGCAGGAGGGGTGAAAAACTGTTTTTT; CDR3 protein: CASRRGEKLFF
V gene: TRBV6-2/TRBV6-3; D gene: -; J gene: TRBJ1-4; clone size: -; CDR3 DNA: TGTGCCAGCAGTTACTCGGAGAATGAAAAACTGTTTTTT; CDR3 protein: CASSYSENEKLFF
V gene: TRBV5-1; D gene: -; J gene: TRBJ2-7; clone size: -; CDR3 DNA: TGCGCCAGCAGCTTAAGAGGTACCTACGAGCAGTACTTC; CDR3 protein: CASSLRGTYEQYF
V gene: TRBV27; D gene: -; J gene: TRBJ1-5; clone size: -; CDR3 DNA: TGTGCCAGCAGCCGGATAGATGGGGGCGTAAAGCCCCAGCATTTT; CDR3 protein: CASSRIDGGVKPQHF
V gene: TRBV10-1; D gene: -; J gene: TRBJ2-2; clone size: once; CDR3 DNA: TGCGCCAGCAGTAGACAGTTAACCGGGGAGCTGTTTTTT; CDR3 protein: CASSRQLTGELFF
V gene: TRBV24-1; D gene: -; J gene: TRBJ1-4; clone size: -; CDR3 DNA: TGTGCCACCAGTGATCCGGGTGAAAAACTGTTTTTT; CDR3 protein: CATSDPGEKLFF
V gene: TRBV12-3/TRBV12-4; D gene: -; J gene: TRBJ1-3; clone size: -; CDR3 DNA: TGCTCAAACAGGGTGGGAGGAAACACCATATATTTT; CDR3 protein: CSNRVGGNTIYF
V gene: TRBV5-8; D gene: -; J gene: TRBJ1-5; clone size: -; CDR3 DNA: TGTGCCAGCAGCACCGATGCTGATCAGCCCCAGCATTTT; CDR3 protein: CASSTDADQPQHF
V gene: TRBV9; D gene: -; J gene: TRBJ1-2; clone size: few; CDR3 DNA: TGTGCCAGCAGCGTAAGGCAGGGATATGGCTACACCTTC; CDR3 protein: CASSVRQGYGYTF
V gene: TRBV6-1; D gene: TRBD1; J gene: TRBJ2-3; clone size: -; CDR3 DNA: TGTGCCAGCAGTGAATTATACGTGGGGCCAGGGGGTTATTCGTTAGATACGCAGTATTTT; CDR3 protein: CASSELYVGPGGYSLDTQYF
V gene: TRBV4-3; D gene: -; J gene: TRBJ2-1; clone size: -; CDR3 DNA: TGCGCCAGCAGCCAAGATGAATTCAGGACAGATAATGAGCAGTTCTTC; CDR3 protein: CASSQDEFRTDNEQFF
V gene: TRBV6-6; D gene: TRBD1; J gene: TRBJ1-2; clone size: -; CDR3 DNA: TGTGCCAGCAGTGTCAGGGGGCGAGGCTACACCTTC; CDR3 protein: CASSVRGRGYTF
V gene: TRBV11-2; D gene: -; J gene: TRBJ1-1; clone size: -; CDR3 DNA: TGTGCCAGCACCCCACGCACTGAAGCTTTCTTT; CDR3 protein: CASTPRTEAFF
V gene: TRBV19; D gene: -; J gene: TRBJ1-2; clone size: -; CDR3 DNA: TGTGCCAGTAGTTGGGGCACAATTAATGGCTACACCTTC; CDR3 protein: CASSWGTINGYTF
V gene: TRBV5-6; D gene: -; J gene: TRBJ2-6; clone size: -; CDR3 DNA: TGTGCCAGCACCTTTAGGACAACTGGGGCCAACGTCCTGACTTTC; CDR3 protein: CASTFRTTGANVLTF
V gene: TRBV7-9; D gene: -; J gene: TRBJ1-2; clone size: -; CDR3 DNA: TGTGCCAGCAGCGGAGCAGGGGCGGGAGGCTACACCTTC; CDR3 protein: CASSGAGAGGYTF
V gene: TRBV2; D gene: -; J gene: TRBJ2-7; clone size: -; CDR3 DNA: TGTGCCAGCAGTGAAATTTCGTACGAGCAGTACTTC; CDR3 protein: CASSEISYEQYF
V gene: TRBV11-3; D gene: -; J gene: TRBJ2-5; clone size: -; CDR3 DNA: TGTGCCAGCAGCTTCCAGAGTCAAGAGACCCAGTACTTC; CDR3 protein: CASSFQSQETQYF
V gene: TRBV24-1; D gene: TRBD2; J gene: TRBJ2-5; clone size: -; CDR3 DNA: TGTGCCACCAGTGAAGCCAGGGCTAGCGGGGGAGAGACCCAGTACTTC; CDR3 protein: CATSEARASGGETQYF
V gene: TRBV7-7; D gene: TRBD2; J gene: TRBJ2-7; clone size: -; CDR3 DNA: TGTGCTAGCAGCTTAGAGGGGACTAGCGGCTACGAGCAGTACTTC; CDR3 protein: CASSLEGTSGYEQYF
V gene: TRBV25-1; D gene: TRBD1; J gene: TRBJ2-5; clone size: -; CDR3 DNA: TGTGCCAGCAGTAACCGGGCCAGGGGGGAGACCCAGTACTTC; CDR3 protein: CASSNRARGETQYF
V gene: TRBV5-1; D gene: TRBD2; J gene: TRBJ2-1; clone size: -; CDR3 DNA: TGCGCCAGCAGCTTGACCGGGACTAGCTCCTACAATGAGCAGTTCTTC; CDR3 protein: CASSLTGTSSYNEQFF
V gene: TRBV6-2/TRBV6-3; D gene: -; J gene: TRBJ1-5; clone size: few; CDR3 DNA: TGTGCCAGCAGTTACGGTACAGATTATAATCAGCCCCAGCATTTT; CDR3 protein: CASSYGTDYNQPQHF
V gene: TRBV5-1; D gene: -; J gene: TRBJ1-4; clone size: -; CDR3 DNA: TGCGCCAGCAGCTTGGCCGGCAGAATAGCAACTAATGAAAAACTGTTTTTT; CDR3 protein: CASSLAGRIATNEKLFF
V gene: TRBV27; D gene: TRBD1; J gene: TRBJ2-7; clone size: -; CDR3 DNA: TGTGCCAGCAGTCAAATTTCGGGACAGGGGGCGGGGGAGCAGTACTTC; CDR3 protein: CASSQISGQGAGEQYF
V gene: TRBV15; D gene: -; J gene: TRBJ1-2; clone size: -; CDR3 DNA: TGTGCCACCAGCAGAGATTACAGCAGCAATGGCTACACCTTC; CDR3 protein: CATSRDYSSNGYTF
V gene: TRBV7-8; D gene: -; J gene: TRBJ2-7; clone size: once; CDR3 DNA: TGTGCCAGCAGCTTAGGGACAGCCTACTACGGGCAGTACTTC; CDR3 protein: CASSLGTAYYGQYF
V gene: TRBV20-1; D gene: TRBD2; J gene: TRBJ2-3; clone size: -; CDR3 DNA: TGCAGTGCTAGTCTTGTCTTCGCCGGGACTAGCGGGGGGACCGTCTCCACAGATACGCAGTATTTT; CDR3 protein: CSASLVFAGTSGGTVSTDTQYF
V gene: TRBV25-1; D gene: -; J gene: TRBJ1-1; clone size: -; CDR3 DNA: TGTGCCAGCAGTGATTCGGCAGGGCCGAACACTGAAGCTTTCTTT; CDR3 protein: CASSDSAGPNTEAFF
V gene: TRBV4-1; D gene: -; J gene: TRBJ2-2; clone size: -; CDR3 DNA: TGCGCCAGCAGCCAAGAATCCCGCAGGGGGAACACCGGGGAGCTGTTTTTT; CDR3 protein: CASSQESRRGNTGELFF
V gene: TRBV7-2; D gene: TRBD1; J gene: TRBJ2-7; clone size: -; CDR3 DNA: TGTGCCAGCAGCTTAGGAGGGACAGGGGCCTACGAGCAGTACTTC; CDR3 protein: CASSLGGTGAYEQYF
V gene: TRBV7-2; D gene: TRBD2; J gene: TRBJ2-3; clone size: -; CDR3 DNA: TGTGCCAGCAGCCTAAGACTAGCGGGGGTGTGGGATACGCAGTATTTT; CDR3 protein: CASSLRLAGVWDTQYF
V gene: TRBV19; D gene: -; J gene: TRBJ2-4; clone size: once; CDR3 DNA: TGTGCCAGTAGTATGATAGGCAGTGGGGACATTCAGTACTTC; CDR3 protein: CASSMIGSGDIQYF
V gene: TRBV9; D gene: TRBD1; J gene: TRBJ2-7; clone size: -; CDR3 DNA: TGTGCCAGCAGCGCGCCGGGACAGCCCTACGAGCAGTACTTC; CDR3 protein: CASSAPGQPYEQYF
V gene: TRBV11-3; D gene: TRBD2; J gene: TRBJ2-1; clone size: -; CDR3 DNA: TGTGCCAGCAGCTCGGGACTAGCGGGGTACAATGAGCAGTTCTTC; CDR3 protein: CASSSGLAGYNEQFF
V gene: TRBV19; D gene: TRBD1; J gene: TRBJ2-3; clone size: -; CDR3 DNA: TGTGCCAGTAGTATAACCCGGGACAGCTACACAGATACGCAGTATTTT; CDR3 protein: CASSITRDSYTDTQYF
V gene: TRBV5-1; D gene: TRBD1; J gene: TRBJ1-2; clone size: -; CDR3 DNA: TGCGCCAGCAGCTTAGCCGGGACAGCATATGGCTACACCTTC; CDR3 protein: CASSLAGTAYGYTF
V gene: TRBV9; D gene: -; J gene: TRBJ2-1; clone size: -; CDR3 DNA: TGTGCCAGCAGCGGGACTTCAAGCTCCTACAATGAGCAGTTCTTC; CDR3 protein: CASSGTSSSYNEQFF
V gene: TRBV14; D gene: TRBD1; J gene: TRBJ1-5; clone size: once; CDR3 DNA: TGTGCCAGCGTAAGGGACAGGGGGTTAGGGGAGAGCAATCAGCCCCAGCATTTT; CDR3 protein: CASVRDRGLGESNQPQHF
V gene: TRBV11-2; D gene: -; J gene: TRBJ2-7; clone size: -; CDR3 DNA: TGTGCCAGCAGCTTTGGTCAGGCCTACGAGCAGTACTTC; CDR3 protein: CASSFGQAYEQYF
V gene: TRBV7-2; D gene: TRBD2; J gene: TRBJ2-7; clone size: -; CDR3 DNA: TGTGCCAGCAGCAGTAGCGGGGGCGAACCTAGCTCCTACGAGCAGTACTTC; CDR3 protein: CASSSSGGEPSSYEQYF
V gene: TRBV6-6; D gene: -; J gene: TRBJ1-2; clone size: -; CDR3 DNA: TGTGCCAGCAGTCCCAGCGAGGGCGGCGGCTACACCTTC; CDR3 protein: CASSPSEGGGYTF
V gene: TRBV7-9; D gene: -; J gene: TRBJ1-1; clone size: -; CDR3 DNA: TGTGCCAGCAGCTTAGAGGCAGGCACTGAAGCTTTCTTT; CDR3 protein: CASSLEAGTEAFF
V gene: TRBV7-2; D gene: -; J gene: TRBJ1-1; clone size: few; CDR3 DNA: TGTGCCAGCGCGATAAGGGGCATGAACACTGAAGCTTTCTTT; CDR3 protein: CASAIRGMNTEAFF
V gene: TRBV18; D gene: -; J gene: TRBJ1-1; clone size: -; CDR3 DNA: TGTGCCAGCTCACCACCGCCCGGGAACACTGAAGCTTTCTTT; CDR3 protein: CASSPPPGNTEAFF
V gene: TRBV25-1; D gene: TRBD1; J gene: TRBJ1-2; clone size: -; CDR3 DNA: TGTGCCAGCAGCATTGGTGGGACAGGGGGTTATGGCTACACCTTC; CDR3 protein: CASSIGGTGGYGYTF
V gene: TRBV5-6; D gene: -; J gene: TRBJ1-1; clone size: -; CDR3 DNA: TGTGCCAGCAGCTTGGTCAGGGGGAACACTGAAGCTTTCTTT; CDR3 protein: CASSLVRGNTEAFF
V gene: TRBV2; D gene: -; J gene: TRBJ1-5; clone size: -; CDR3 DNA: TGTGCCAGCAGTGGAGGAGGGAACAATCAGCCCCAGCATTTT; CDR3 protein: CASSGGGNNQPQHF
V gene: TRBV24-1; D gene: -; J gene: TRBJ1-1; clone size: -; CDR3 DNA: TGTGCCACCAGTGACCCTGAGAACACTGAAGCTTTCTTT; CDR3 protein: CATSDPENTEAFF
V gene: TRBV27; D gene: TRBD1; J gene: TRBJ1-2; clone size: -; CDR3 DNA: TGTGCCAGCACCTCACTGGACAGGGGTGGCTACACCTTC; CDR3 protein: CASTSLDRGGYTF
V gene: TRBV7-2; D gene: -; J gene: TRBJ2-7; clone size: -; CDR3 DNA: TGTGCCAGCAGCCTTGAGGGATCGCCCTCGGAGCAGTACTTC; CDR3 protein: CASSLEGSPSEQYF
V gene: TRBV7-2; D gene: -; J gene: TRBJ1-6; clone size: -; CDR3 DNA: TGTGCCAGCAGCAGGGGCCCGACAGGTTCACCCCTCCACTTT; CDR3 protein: CASSRGPTGSPLHF
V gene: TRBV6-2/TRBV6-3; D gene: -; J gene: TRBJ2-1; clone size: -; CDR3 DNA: TGTGCCAGCAGTCCCCCCAGAAATGAGCAGTTCTTC; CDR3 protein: CASSPPRNEQFF
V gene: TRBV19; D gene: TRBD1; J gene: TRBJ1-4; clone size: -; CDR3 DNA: TGTGCCAGTAAAACCCAGGGGGCTAATGAAAAACTGTTTTTT; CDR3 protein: CASKTQGANEKLFF
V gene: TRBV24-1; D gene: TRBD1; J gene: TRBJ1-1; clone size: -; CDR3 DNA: TGTGCCACCAGTGAGGGACAGGGAAAGAACACTGAAGCTTTCTTT; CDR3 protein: CATSEGQGKNTEAFF
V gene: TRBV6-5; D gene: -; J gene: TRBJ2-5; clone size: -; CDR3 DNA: TGTGCCAGCAGGTCGACCCGGACTGGAGAGACCCAGTACTTC; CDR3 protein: CASRSTRTGETQYF
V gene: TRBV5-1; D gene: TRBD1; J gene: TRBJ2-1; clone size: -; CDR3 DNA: TGCGCCAGCTCGGGACAGGGGGCGGGTGAGCAGTTCTTC; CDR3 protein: CASSGQGAGEQFF
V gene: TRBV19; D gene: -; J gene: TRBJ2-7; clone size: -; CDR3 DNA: TGTGCCAGTAGTAGGGACTCCTACGAGCAGTACTTC; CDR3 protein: CASSRDSYEQYF